This T cell receptor beta chain was identified in a study of human T cells and chemical hapten exposure. Time point here: patch test 1, 2 weeks after DPC sensitization. Stated treatment: therapeutic diphenylcyclopropenone sensitization with weekly scalp DPC. Each CDR3 protein gets one entry after TCRdb re-called the RACE reads with MiXCR. The repertoire consists of about 49,000 distinct CDR3 sequences, with around 9.3% occurring once and the leading ten covering approximately 4.5%. This CDR3 is 15 amino acids long. V dropped 6 bases and J dropped 5; count of bases not matched to a gene: 9. This clonotype has a handful of counts.

The rearrangement links TRBV12-3 or TRBV12-4 to TRBJ2-5; 10 bases are shared with TRBD2. This receptor was identified in a woman between 45 and 65 years old with alopecia areata. Some clones in this sample may be carry-over from other donors' samples. Material: whole blood, obtained in connection with sensitization to the hapten diphenylcyclopropenone (DPC). The CDR3 region has the DNA TGTGCCAGCAGGAGCGGGAGGGCCCTCGGGGAGACCCAGTACTTC. It yields the protein CASRSGRALGETQYF.